These 2 T cell receptor beta chains came from one sample sequenced in a study of CD8+CD57+ T cells in acquired aplastic anemia. Profiles of TCR beta VDJ and CDR3 were generated from a genomic DNA template. MiXCR was run by TCRdb on the reads, yielding one entry per CDR3 protein. The sample consists of about 210,000 distinct CDR3 sequences, 34% of them appearing once. The sample taken for sequencing was sorted CD4+, CD8+, or CD8+CD57+ T cells (not recorded which) from PBMCs. These TCRs come from a human donor in good health, serving as a control.

The chain couples TRBV6-2 or TRBV6-3 to TRBJ1-5, with D possibly being TRBD1 (5 bases). Germline assignment: CDR1 MNHEY and CDR2 SVGEGT. This CDR3 is built from 15 residues. The V gene lost 2 bases and the J gene lost 5 bases, with 13 bases spanning the gap. The CDR3 nucleotides read TGTGCCAGCAGTTACAGTCAGGGCTTGTATCAGCCCCAGCATTTT. It encodes CASSYSQGLYQPQHF.

For this clonotype: The junction shows a germline mismatch at one end, possibly a read error. V and J are TRBV18 and TRBJ2-5, with D hard to call. This CDR3 is 13 amino acids long. Germline CDR1 reads KGHSH; CDR2 reads LQKENI. The CDR3 loop reads CASSPTGQEAQYF. CDR3 DNA sequence: TGTGCCAGCTCACCGACCGGGCAAGAGGCCCAGTACTTC.